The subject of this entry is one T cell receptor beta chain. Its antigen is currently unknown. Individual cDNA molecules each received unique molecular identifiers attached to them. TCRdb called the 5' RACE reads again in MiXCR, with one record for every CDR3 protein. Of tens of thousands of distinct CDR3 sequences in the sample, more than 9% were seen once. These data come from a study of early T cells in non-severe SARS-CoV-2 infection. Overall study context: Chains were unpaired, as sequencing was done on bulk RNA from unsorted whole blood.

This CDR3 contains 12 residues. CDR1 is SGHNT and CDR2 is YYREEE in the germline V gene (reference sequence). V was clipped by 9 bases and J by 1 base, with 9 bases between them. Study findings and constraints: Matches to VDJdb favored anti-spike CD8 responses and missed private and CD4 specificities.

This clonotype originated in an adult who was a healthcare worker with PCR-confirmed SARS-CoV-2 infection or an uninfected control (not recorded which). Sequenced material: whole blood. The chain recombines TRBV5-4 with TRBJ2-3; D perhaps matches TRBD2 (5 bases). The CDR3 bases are TGTGCCATCAGTAGCGGCACAGATACGCAGTATTTT. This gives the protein CAISSGTDTQYF.